This record looks at one TCR beta chain sequence and its context. The specificity of this receptor is unknown. Per-nucleotide qualities are absent, and no much larger clonotype sits a single base away. This entry comes from a study of cytomegalovirus exposure and HLA in healthy donors listed by TCRdb under 2017. At the level of the whole study: A later analysis indicated that the 90 to 150 validation repertoires were generated on the platform also employed for the 650 to 850 repertoires of the first cohort. The study was designed to test whether signatures of past pathogen exposure could be identified by cataloging public T cell receptors. A separate validation cohort of 100 to 150 different subjects was used in addition to the approximately 610-subject first cohort. The study combined high-throughput TCR immunosequencing, statistical association of individual TCRs with disease status, and machine learning to predict cytomegalovirus infection status.

Library creation used the immunoSEQ multiplex PCR assay. For the original study's pipeline: A statistical classification framework was built for diagnosing cytomegalovirus status from the catalog of TCR beta chain sequences. Entries here come from immuneACCESS through TCRdb and include only in-frame sequences with V and J called. Some clones fail to appear in such tables; in the studies checked, an unresolved V gene covers under half of the shortfall, and the cause of the remainder is unknown. V and J calls and clone size are copied from that table; D and trimming were computed from the DNA. The sample table lists over 70,000 clones, roughly 89% of them with a count of one. In total, the top ten clones hold less than 5% of the sample. Donors formed part of the validation cohort, which comprised 120 or so subjects and was distinct from the first cohort of under 800 subjects. Taken from the germline V gene, the CDR1 and CDR2 loops are SNHLY and FYNNEI. V gives up 1 base and J gives up 2 bases, and the segment between their germline ends measures 15 bases. Spanning cysteine to phenylalanine, the CDR3 consists of 17 amino acids. Of all the DNA, just the CDR3 is kept, 51 bases in frame from base 1.

The paper as a whole reports these results and caveats: A few of the identified cytomegalovirus-associated TCR beta chains were confirmed in vitro to be specific for cytomegalovirus antigens. According to the authors, the approach could potentially be generalized to other disease states and immunological phenotypes. In a later analysis, TCRs clustered in the first cohort were found to also tend to co-occur in the 120 or so validation repertoires, with 94% of cluster scores above 0. In the study, some 160 TCR beta chains were listed as associated with cytomegalovirus. Cytomegalovirus status was reported to be diagnosed by the classifier with high specificity and sensitivity in both the original and validation cohorts. All 130 or so repertoires were used to score co-occurrence in the validation cohort in a later analysis, because that analysis had no HLA typing for the cohort. Most TCR sequences were seen in very few donors, while some public TCRs were found in many individuals.

This TCR was recovered from a woman aged 18-29 years in good health and CMV-seropositive. This sequence uses TRBV2 and TRBJ2-1; the D gene identity is not certain. The specimen sequenced was PBMCs. The encoded CDR3 is CASSEEPGSTTYNEQFF. The nucleotide sequence is given as TGTGCCAGCAGTGAAGAGCCCGGGTCCACCACCTACAATGAGCAGTTCTTC.